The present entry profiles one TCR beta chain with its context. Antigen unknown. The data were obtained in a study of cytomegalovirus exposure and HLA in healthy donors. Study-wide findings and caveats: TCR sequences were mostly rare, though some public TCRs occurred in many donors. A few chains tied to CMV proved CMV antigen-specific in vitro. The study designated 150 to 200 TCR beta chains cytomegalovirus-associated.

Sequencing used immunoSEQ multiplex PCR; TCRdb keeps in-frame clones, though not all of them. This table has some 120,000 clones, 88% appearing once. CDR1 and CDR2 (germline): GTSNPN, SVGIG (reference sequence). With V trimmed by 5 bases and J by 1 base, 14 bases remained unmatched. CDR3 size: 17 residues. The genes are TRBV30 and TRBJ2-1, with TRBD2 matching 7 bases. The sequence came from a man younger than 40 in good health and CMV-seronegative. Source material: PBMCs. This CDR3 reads CAWYAPGLSSSYNEQFF. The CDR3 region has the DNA TGTGCCTGGTACGCTCCGGGACTATCCTCTTCCTACAATGAGCAGTTCTTC. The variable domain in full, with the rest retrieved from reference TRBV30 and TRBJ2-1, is SQTIHQWPATLVQPVGSPLSLECTVEGTSNPNLYWYRQAAGRGLQLLFYSVGIGQISSEVPQNLSASRPQDRQFILSSKKLLLSDSGFYLCAWYAPGLSSSYNEQFFGPGTRLTVL.